This T cell receptor beta chain was sequenced for a study of T cells in localized non-small cell lung cancer (dated by TCRdb to 2018 to 2020). For context, the study as a whole: The study analyzed T cell repertoires of 236 early-stage NSCLC patients, comparing tumors and uninvolved tumor-adjacent lungs. All 240 or so NSCLC patients in the cohort were treatment-naive and had localized lung tumors that were resected. NSCLC patients had a mean age of roughly 66 years, and fewer than 150 were male and around 99 female. General study outcomes and caveats: The highest T cell clonality was observed in uninvolved tumor-adjacent lung, where clonality exceeded that of tumor, suggesting that antigenic responses were more focused in uninvolved tumor-adjacent lung. A median of 57 of the top 100 tumor clones were detected in paired uninvolved adjacent lung, and 28 of these tumor clones were also found among the top 100 clones of the paired uninvolved adjacent lung. Because of the exploratory design, TCR variables were selected using unadjusted p-values without false-discovery rate correction. Because multi-region tumor sequencing was not performed, intratumor heterogeneity could not be ruled out. Higher T cell density in blood was associated with longer overall survival, whereas higher clonality in adjacent lung was associated with shorter survival.

A note on this clone: Its cognate antigen has yet to be identified. Per-nucleotide qualities are absent, and no much larger clonotype sits a single base away.

The immunoSEQ Assay was used to sequence TCR beta CDR3 regions from DNA. In the authors' own workflow: To compute T cell density, TCR beta template counts were normalized to usable DNA, which was estimated by amplifying housekeeping genes. Richness was estimated using the preseqR package, with extrapolation to 400,000 templates for PBMC samples and to 120,000 templates for tissue samples. Clonality was taken to be one minus Pielou's evenness. To identify tissue-enriched TCRs, differential abundance testing was run on productive amino-acid clonotypes with a minimum total count of 5 and an alpha of 0.1. The Jaccard Index and the Morisita Overlap Index were used to measure repertoire overlap between compartments. GLIPH grouped TCR beta CDR3s together with public tetramer-defined viral CDR3s, and a viral motif had to include at least three viral sequences and also show V-gene enrichment. TCRdb provides this immuneACCESS table in a form limited to in-frame rearrangements. Some clones are lacking; in checked studies, under half of them reflect an unresolved V gene, and why the rest are absent is not known. V, J and clone size are taken as reported in that table, and D and trimming were inferred from the DNA itself. In all, the sample holds about 21,000 clones, and roughly 86% of those were seen once. Under 30% of the sample is held by the ten biggest clonotypes.

At diagnosis, peripheral blood, uninvolved tumor-adjacent lung and tumor were collected and stored as a combination of fresh-frozen and FFPE material. For TCR repertoire profiling, the blood samples were analyzed as peripheral blood mononuclear cells. The sample in question was peripheral blood mononuclear cells, obtained before any cancer treatment. This TCR was sampled from a male donor at least 60 years old with stage II lung adenocarcinoma.

The DNA is TGTGCCAGCAGGGGGACAGATTTGTGGGATCAGCCCCAGCATTTT. It encodes CASRGTDLWDQPQHF. The chain is encoded by TRBV6-1 joined to TRBJ1-5; TRBD1 matches 7 bases in the middle. Based on the germline V gene, the CDR1 and CDR2 sequences are MNHNS and SASEGT. Reading from cysteine to phenylalanine, the CDR3 counts 15 amino acids. The only DNA kept is the CDR3, 45 bases in frame from the first base. V lost 6 bases and J lost 5 bases, and the count of bases not matched to a germline gene is 10.